This T cell receptor beta chain stems from a study of shared clonotypes between healthy human individuals (dated by TCRdb to between 2020 and 2021). With respect to the entire study: Three men and a couple of women, aged 18 to 49 years, made up the cohort. Libraries were prepared and TCR repertoires were sequenced by different laboratories using diverse techniques, in order to increase sequencing depth and limit assay-specific biases. Blood TCR repertoires of about 5 healthy adults were deeply sequenced to estimate repertoire size and the extent of clonotype sharing between individuals. For each donor, CD4 naive and CD4 memory were each run on three plates, CD8 naive on two plates, and CD8 memory on one plate. Between about 0.85 and 9.5 billion PBMCs per donor were obtained by leukapheresis. Results the study describes overall, beyond this receptor: Clonotypes shared by all four sorted-subset donors showed higher generation probabilities than non-shared clonotypes. Rarefaction of sorted-subset datasets indicated incomplete sequencing despite the large sequencing depth. Because the study included a small number of donors, the genetic and exposure-history diversity represented was limited. Naive subsets generally had larger estimated clonotype richness than memory subsets did. Sampling was restricted to blood, and TCR repertoires in tissue are likely to differ from TCR repertoires in blood. Pairwise subsampling led to the expectation that sequencing depth would affect the degree of clonotype sharing among donors. When four donors were compared, the shared fraction of clonotypes was about 5% for naive CD4, 3.5% to 4% for naive CD8, roughly 2.3% for memory CD4, and 0.35% to 0.4% for memory CD8.

The donors were healthy, HIV-negative adults who had no recently reported acute infections or vaccinations. Only Caucasian adults living in Nashville, Tennessee, USA were represented among the donors. CD4+ T cells were enriched by magnetic negative selection, after which naive cells were positively selected on CD45RA and the negative fraction was taken as the memory subset. Blood was collected by leukapheresis, and PBMCs were isolated by Ficoll-Histopaque density gradient centrifugation and then cryopreserved in liquid nitrogen vapor phase. Analytical flow cytometry was used to check the purity and quantity of each magnetically sorted T cell population. Each sorted fraction had its genomic DNA isolated and then quantified by UV absorbance on a Nanodrop 2000c. Using the deep immunoSEQ assay, multiplex PCR amplified TCR CDR3 regions from genomic DNA. Extracted genomic DNA from each cell subset was distributed evenly across all wells of several immunoSEQ 96-well plates, and each plate was treated as a replicate. For sorted subsets, approximately 200 ng of genomic DNA, equivalent to around 31,000 T cell genomes, went into each replicate PCR. Purified libraries were quantified with a Qubit 3.0 fluorometer, sized on a Bioanalyzer 2100, and re-quantified with the KAPA Library Quantification kit. A separate single-read 150-cycle Illumina NextSeq 550 flow cell was used to sequence each immunoSEQ 96-well plate. The authors' pipeline ran thus. Because only junctional sequences without quality scores were contained in the immunoSEQ output, filtering matching that applied to full-length reads could not be performed. To assign V/J genes and CDR3, sequences were annotated using PyIR, a Python wrapper for IgBLAST v1.9, with IMGT germline references. Any read was removed if the V/J assignment was weak (E-value above 1e-6), the CDR3 was missing, or the read contained stop codons, out-of-frame junctions, or ambiguous translated residues. V3J clonotypes were defined as sequences sharing an identical inferred V gene, J gene, and CDR3 amino acid sequence. The percentage overlap between two repertoires was calculated by dividing the number of shared unique clonotypes by the size of the smaller repertoire. Repertoire richness was assessed with RTK rarefaction, the Chao1 estimator, and Recon v2.1 estimates of unobserved clonotypes. For all TCRbeta clonotypes obtained by the gDNA method from a handful of donors, generation probabilities were computed with OLGA. This is the immuneACCESS table as TCRdb keeps it, with only in-frame sequences that have V and J called. A part of the clones is gone; compared with another copy, unresolved V genes explain less than half, and the rest is unexplained. V, J and clone size derive from that table, while D and trimming were established from the DNA sequence. This sample holds hundreds of thousands of clones; 73% were observed only once. The ten most abundant clones make up 1.5% to 2% of the sample.

About this clone: What this receptor recognizes is not known. No quality values exist for individual bases; no much larger clone is one base distant.

From V the trimming removes 1 base and from J it removes 5 bases, while the gene matches leave 9 bases of the junction unaccounted for. According to the germline V gene, CDR1 reads SGHVS and CDR2 reads FQNEAQ. Spanning cysteine to phenylalanine, the CDR3 consists of 17 amino acids. Only the CDR3 DNA is retained, 51 bases long and in frame from the first base. Sequencing used memory CD4+ T cells sorted from blood. What this sample's cell subset or site label stands for: CD45RA-negative fraction. This chain joins TRBV7-8 to TRBJ2-1, with 9 central nucleotides matching TRBD1. The source of this sequence is a woman aged 25-40 years in good health. The sequenced DNA: TGTGCCAGCAGCTTAGTTAGAGAGGGACAGGGAGACAATGAGCAGTTCTTC. Its product reads: CASSLVREGQGDNEQFF.